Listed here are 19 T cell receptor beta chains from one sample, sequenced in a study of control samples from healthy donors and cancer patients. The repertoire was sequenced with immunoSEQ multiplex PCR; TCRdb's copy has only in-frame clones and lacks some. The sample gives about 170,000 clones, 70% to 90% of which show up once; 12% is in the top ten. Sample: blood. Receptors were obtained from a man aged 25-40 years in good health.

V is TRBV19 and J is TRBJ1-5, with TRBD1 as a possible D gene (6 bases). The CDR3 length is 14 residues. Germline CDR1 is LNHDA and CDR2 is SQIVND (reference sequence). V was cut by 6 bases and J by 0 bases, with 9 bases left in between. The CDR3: CASRDRHSNQPQHF. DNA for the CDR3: TGTGCCAGTAGGGACAGACATAGCAATCAGCCCCAGCATTTT.

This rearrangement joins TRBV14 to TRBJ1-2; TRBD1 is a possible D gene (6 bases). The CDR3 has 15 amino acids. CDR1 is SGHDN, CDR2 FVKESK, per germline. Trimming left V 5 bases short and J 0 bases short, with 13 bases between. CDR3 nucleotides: TGTGCCAGCAGCTTACTCGGGACAACTAACTATGGCTACACCTTC. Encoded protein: CASSLLGTTNYGYTF.

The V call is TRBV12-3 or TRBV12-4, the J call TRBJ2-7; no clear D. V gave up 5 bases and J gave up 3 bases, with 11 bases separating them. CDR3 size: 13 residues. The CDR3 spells CASSSLFGYEQYF. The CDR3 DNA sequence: TGTGCCAGCAGTAGCCTGTTTGGCTACGAGCAGTACTTC.

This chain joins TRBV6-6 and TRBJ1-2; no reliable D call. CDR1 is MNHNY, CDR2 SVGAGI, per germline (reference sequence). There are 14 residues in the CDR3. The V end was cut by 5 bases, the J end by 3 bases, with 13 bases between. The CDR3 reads CASSQDTLYYGYTF. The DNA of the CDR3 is TGTGCCAGCAGTCAAGACACATTATACTATGGCTACACCTTC.

The CDR3: CSVSGTTMNTEAFF. The CDR3 DNA is TGCAGCGTTTCGGGGACAACCATGAACACTGAAGCTTTCTTT. The chain uses TRBV29-1 and TRBJ1-1; weak D call: TRBD1 (6 bases). Trimming shortened V by 5 bases and J by 0 bases, and 13 bases separated the two germline ends. Germline values: CDR1 SQVTM, CDR2 ANQGSEA. The CDR3 runs to 14 residues.

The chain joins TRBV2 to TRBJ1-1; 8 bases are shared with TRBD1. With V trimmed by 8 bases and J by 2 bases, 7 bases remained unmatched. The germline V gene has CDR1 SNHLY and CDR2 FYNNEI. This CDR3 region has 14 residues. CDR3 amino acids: CASCWTGRNTEAFF. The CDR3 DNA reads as TGTGCCAGCTGCTGGACAGGGAGAAACACTGAAGCTTTCTTT.

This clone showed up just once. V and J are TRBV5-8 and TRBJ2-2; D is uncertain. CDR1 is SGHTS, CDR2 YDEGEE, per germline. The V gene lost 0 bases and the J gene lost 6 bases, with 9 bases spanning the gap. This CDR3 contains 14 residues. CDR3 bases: TGTGCCAGCAGCTTGGCCAATAAGCCCGGGGAGCTGTTTTTT. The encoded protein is CASSLANKPGELFF.

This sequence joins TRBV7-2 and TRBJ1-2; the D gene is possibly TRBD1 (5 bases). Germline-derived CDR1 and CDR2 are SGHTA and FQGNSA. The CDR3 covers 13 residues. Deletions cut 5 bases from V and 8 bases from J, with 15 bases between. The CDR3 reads CASSAREGGGYTF. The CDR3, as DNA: TGTGCCAGCAGCGCCAGGGAGGGAGGGGGCTACACCTTC.

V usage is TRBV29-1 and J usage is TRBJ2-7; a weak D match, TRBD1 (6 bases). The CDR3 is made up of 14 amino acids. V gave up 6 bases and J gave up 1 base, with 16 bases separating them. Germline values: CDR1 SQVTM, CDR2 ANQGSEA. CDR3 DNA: TGCAGCGTGGCAAGACAGGTTTCGTCCTACGAGCAGTACTTC. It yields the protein CSVARQVSSYEQYF.

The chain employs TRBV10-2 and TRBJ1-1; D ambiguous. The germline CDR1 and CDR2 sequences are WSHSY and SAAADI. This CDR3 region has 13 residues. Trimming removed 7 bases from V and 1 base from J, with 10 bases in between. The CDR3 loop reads CASKDARNTEAFF. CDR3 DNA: TGCGCCAGCAAGGACGCGCGGAACACTGAAGCTTTCTTT.

Here the CDR3 reads CASSEFSLTQETQYF. The CDR3, as DNA: TGTGCCAGCAGTGAGTTTTCACTAACTCAAGAGACCCAGTACTTC. The J gene is TRBJ2-5, the V gene TRBV6-1; the D is unclear. This CDR3 contains 15 residues. V shed 3 bases and J shed 2 bases, with 13 bases lying between them. CDR1 is MNHNS and CDR2 is SASEGT in the germline V gene.

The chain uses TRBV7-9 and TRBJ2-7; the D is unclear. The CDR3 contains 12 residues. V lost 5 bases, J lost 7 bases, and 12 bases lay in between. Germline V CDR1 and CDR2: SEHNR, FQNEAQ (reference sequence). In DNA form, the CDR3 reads TGTGCCAGCAGCCGGGCCGGCAAGGAGCAGTACTTC. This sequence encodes CASSRAGKEQYF.

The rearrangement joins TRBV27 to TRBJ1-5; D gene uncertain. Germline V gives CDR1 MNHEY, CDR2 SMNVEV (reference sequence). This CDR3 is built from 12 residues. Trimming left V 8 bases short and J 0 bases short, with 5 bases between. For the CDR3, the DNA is TGTGCCAGCGGAGGTAGCAATCAGCCCCAGCATTTT. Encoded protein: CASGGSNQPQHF.

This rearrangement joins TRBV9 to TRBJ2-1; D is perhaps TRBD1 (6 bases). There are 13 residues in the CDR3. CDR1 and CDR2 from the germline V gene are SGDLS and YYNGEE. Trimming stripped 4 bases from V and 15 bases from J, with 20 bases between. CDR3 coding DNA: TGTGCCAGCAGCCGAGAAGGGTCCTCCAGGGGGTTCTTC. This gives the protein CASSREGSSRGFF.

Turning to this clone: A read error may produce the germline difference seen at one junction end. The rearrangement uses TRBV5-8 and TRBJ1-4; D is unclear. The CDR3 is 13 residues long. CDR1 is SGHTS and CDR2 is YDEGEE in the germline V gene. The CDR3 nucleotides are TGTGCCAGCAGCTTCTTGTGGACGGTTTCGGACCATTTT. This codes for CASSFLWTVSDHF.

This chain's CDR3 is CASSRLAGKSEAFF. CDR3 sequence (DNA): TGTGCCAGCAGCCGTCTCGCGGGCAAGAGTGAAGCTTTCTTT. The rearrangement joins TRBV3-1 (or the pseudogene TRBV3-2) to TRBJ1-1; D gene unclear. The CDR3 contains 14 residues. The V gene's germline CDR1 is LGHDT and CDR2 YNNKEL (reference sequence). V was shortened by 4 bases and J by 7 bases, with 16 bases between the two germline ends.

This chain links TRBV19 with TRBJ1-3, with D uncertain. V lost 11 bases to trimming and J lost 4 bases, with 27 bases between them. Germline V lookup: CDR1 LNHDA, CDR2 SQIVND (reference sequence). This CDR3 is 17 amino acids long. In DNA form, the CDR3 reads TGTGCCTCCATGGACGGAACCATGATACGTAGAGGAAACACCATATATTTT. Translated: CASMDGTMIRRGNTIYF. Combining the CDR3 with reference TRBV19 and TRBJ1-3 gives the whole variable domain DGGITQSPKYLFRKEGQNVTLSCEQNLNHDAMYWYRQDPGQGLRLIYYSQIVNDFQKGDIAEGYSVSREKKESFPLTVTSAQKNPTAFYLCASMDGTMIRRGNTIYFGEGSWLTVV.

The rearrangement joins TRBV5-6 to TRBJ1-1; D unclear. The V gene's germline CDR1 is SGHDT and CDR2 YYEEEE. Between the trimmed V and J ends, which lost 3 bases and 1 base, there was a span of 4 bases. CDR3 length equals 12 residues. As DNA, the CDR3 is TGTGCCAGCAGCTCAGGGAACACTGAAGCTTTCTTT. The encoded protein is CASSSGNTEAFF.

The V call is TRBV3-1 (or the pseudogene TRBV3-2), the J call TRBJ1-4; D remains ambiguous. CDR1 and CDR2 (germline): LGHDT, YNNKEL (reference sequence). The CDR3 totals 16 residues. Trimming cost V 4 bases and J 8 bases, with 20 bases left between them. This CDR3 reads CASSLTSGRPWEKLFF. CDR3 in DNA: TGTGCCAGCAGCCTTACGTCCGGGCGCCCTTGGGAAAAACTGTTTTTT.